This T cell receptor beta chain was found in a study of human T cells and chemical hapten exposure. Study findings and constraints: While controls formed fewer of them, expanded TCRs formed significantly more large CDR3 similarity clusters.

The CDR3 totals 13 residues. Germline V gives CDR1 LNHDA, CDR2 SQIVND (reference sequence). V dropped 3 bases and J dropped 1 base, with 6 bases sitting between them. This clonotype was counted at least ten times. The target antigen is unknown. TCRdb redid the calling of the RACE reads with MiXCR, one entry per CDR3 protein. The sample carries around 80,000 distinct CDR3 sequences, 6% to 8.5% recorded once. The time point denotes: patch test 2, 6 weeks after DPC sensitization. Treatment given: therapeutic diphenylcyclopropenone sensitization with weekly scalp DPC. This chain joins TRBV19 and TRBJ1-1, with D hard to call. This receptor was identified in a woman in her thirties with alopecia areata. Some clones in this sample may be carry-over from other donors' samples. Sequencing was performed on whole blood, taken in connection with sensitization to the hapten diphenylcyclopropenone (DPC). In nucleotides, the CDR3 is TGTGCCAGTAGTATTAACGGGAACACTGAAGCTTTCTTT. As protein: CASSINGNTEAFF. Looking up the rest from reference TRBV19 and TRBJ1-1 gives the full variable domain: DGGITQSPKYLFRKEGQNVTLSCEQNLNHDAMYWYRQDPGQGLRLIYYSQIVNDFQKGDIAEGYSVSREKKESFPLTVTSAQKNPTAFYLCASSINGNTEAFFGQGTRLTVV.